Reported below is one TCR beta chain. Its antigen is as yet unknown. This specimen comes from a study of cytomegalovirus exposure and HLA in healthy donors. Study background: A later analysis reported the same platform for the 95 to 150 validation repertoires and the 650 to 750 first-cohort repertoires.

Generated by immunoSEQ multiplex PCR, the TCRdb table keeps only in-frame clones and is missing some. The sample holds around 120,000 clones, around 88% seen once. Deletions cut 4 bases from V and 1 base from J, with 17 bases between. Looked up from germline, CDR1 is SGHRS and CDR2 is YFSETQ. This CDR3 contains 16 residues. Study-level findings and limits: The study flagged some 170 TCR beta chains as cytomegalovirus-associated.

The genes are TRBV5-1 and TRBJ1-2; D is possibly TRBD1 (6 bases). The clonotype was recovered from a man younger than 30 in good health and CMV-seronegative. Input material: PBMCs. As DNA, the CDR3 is TGCGCCAGCAGCCAAACAGGGACCCGGATTAACTATGGCTACACCTTC. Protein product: CASSQTGTRINYGYTF.